The 5 T cell receptor beta chains in this list originate from one sample, sequenced in a study of OX40 agonist ivuxolimab in advanced cancers. Some clones are missing from TCRdb's copy, which holds only in-frame ones; the method was immunoSEQ multiplex PCR. The table lists more than 100,000 clones, around 93% of them singletons. The source material was CD4+ or CD8+ T cells sorted from blood, sampled in a trial of the OX40 agonist ivuxolimab. Every receptor here comes from an adult with an advanced solid tumor such as melanoma, head and neck, liver or kidney cancer.

The rearrangement links TRBV7-2 to TRBJ1-6, with D uncertain. V was trimmed by 1 base and J by 9 bases, leaving 16 bases between them. The CDR3 length is 16 residues. Looked up from germline, CDR1 is SGHTA and CDR2 is FQGNSA. The CDR3 coding sequence is TGTGCCAGCAGCTTAGAGGTTTTGAGAAGGAGTTCACCCCTCCACTTT. Amino acid sequence: CASSLEVLRRSSPLHF.

V usage is TRBV18 and J usage is TRBJ2-1; D is perhaps TRBD2 (6 bases). This CDR3 comprises 15 residues. CDR1 is KGHSH, CDR2 LQKENI, per germline. Trimming removed 3 bases at V and 2 bases at J, with 11 bases between. The CDR3 region has the DNA TGTGCCAGCTCACCGGAGGGCCGTACCTACAATGAGCAGTTCTTC. It yields the protein CASSPEGRTYNEQFF. Based on the CDR3 plus reference TRBV18 and TRBJ2-1, the full variable domain is NAGVMQNPRHLVRRRGQEARLRCSPMKGHSHVYWYRQLPEEGLKFMVYLQKENIIDESGMPKERFSAEFPKEGPSILRIQQVVRGDSAAYFCASSPEGRTYNEQFFGPGTRLTVL.

The rearrangement joins TRBV5-6 to TRBJ1-2, with TRBD1 matching over 10 bases. The germline CDR1 and CDR2 sequences are SGHDT and YYEEEE. J gave up 7 bases and V 0 bases, and 9 bases lay outside the gene matches. This CDR3 has 16 amino acids. This CDR3 is CASSLVGTGDVSGYTF. CDR3 nucleotides: TGTGCCAGCAGCTTGGTAGGGACAGGGGACGTAAGTGGCTACACCTTC.

The chain joins TRBV2 to TRBJ1-2, with D perhaps TRBD1 (6 bases). Germline values: CDR1 SNHLY, CDR2 FYNNEI. Trimming shortened V by 7 bases and J by 4 bases, and 22 bases separated the two germline ends. The CDR3 spans 16 residues. CDR3 sequence reads: CASTPEGEGVGYGYTF. CDR3 nucleotide sequence: TGTGCCAGCACTCCAGAGGGGGAGGGGGTAGGCTATGGCTACACCTTC.

The gene calls are TRBV6-5 and TRBJ1-1, with 9 bases matching TRBD1. Per the germline V gene, CDR1 is MNHEY and CDR2 is SVGAGI. The CDR3 covers 14 residues. V trimming: 6 bases; J trimming: 6 bases; junction bases outside the gene matches: 8. The CDR3 sequence is CASRAGQGGAEAFF. CDR3 coding DNA: TGTGCCAGCAGGGCGGGACAGGGAGGAGCTGAAGCTTTCTTT.